This T cell receptor (beta chain) was recovered during a study of T cells after yellow fever vaccination (dated by TCRdb to about 2019). Study-level background: The SMART-Seq v4 Ultra Low Input RNA kit was used to prepare libraries from fractions with low cell numbers. Two healthy male donors, one aged 18 to 29 and one aged 30 to 40 years, made up the cohort. Bulk PBMC replicates and cell subsets were isolated from blood drawn at multiple timepoints before and after both primary and secondary immunization. To follow T-cell clones before and after both primary and booster YFV17D yellow fever vaccination, bulk TCR alpha and beta repertoires underwent longitudinal sequencing. Results the study describes overall, beyond this receptor: The secondary T-cell response was found to be weaker but faster than the primary response, with a peak reached on day 5 rather than on day 15. A small share of clonotypes occurred in both CD4 and CD8 compartments, likely arising from convergent recombination. Most clones expanded after primary vaccination (96% of CD4 and around 88% of CD8) were re-detected after the booster, suggesting that broad memory maintenance occurred. The study included only two donors, which limits how far the findings can be generalized. FACS-sorted repertoires could contain abundant contaminating clonotypes from the bulk population, so computational filtering was required.

Explained via the paper, the treatment or condition label denotes: live attenuated yellow fever vaccine strain. At every blood-draw timepoint, two biological replicates of bulk PBMCs were collected. A standard Ficoll-Paque protocol was used to isolate PBMCs from peripheral blood. RNA was extracted with TriZol from bulk PBMCs, CD4 and CD8 fractions, and dextramer-positive and dextramer-negative fractions. This clonotype came up a few times. What antigen it recognizes has not been identified. Base qualities are missing; no much larger clone stands one base away. TCR cDNA was synthesized by 5'RACE template switching, which introduced a universal primer site and unique molecular identifiers. Priming for cDNA synthesis came from both the TCR alpha and TCR beta constant segments. Library amplification involved two PCR steps, and the second step added sample barcodes and sequencing adapters. Sequencing of the libraries was done on either Illumina HiSeq 2500 (2x100 bp) or NovaSeq (2x150 bp). In the original analysis: Demultiplexing of reads and collapsing into UMI consensus sequences were performed with MIGEC, and V(D)J alignment was carried out with MiXCR. Clonotypes responding to the vaccine were identified with edgeR on replicate PBMC samples, with the criteria of FDR below 0.01 and a log2 fold change above 5 up to day 15. Each bulk clonotype received a CD4 or CD8 identity based on whether the sequenced CD4 or CD8 repertoire contained that clonotype at higher abundance. TCRdb reprocessed the public reads (quality trimming at Q25 with fastp, clone calling with MiXCR) and kept in-frame beta chains. A single entry per CDR3 protein holds the most common genes and DNA from its merged rows. None of the V and J calls come from the authors' own analysis; TCRdb made them. This sample lists around 550,000 distinct CDR3 sequences; 19% were detected once. The ten largest clones take up roughly 13% of the sample.

CDR1 SGDLS and CDR2 YYNGEE are derived from the germline V gene. The CDR3 goes from the cysteine to the phenylalanine over 14 residues. The read is trimmed to its CDR3 DNA, 42 bases read in frame from base 1. V and J are trimmed by 8 bases and 2 bases, and the gene matches miss 4 bases of the junction. The source was PBMCs, collected 15 days after the yellow fever booster vaccination. The receptor was isolated from a man aged 30 to 45 who received the YFV17D yellow fever vaccine. This receptor chain uses TRBV9 and TRBJ2-2; the central 9 bases match TRBD2. For the CDR3, the sequence is CASNLAGNTGELFF. The sequenced DNA is TGTGCCAGTAACCTAGCGGGAAACACCGGGGAGCTGTTTTTT.